This entry features one T cell receptor beta chain sequence. Its target is not known. The data stem from a study of cytomegalovirus exposure and HLA in healthy donors. The germline V and J ends were trimmed by 6 bases and 1 base, with 8 bases remaining between them. CDR1 and CDR2 from the germline V gene are MDHEN and SYDVKM. The CDR3 extends over 13 amino acids. Findings and caveats of the study: Among TCR beta chains of equal frequency, HLA-associated ones were more clonally expanded in a later analysis. There were under 200 TCR beta chains listed as cytomegalovirus-associated.

With 60 Vbeta and 13 Jbeta primers, the PCR was carried out. Sequencing used immunoSEQ multiplex PCR; TCRdb keeps in-frame clones, though not all of them. The sample has over 100,000 clones, approximately 81% seen once. The TCR comes from a woman aged 25 to 45 in good health and CMV-seronegative. The specimen sequenced was PBMCs. This chain joins TRBV28 and TRBJ2-3; perhaps TRBD2 as D (5 bases). The CDR3 nucleotides read TGTGCCAGCAGCCCCGGGGGCACAGATACGCAGTATTTT. Translated: CASSPGGTDTQYF.